The rows below give T cell receptor beta chains drawn from one sample of a study of identical twins. Each CDR3 protein gets one entry after TCRdb re-called the 5' RACE reads with MiXCR. The table lists 400,000 to 500,000 distinct CDR3 sequences, less than 20% of them singletons. Source material: naive T cells sorted from blood. Receptors originate from a man aged 50-60 years in good health. CDR3s include the opening cysteine and the closing phenylalanine or tryptophan. D genes are given only for firm matches. The size of a clone is reported for some rows only, either as once, few or many, or as a class for expanded clones.

clone_size	v_call	d_call	j_call	cdr3_nt	cdr3_aa
few	TRBV6-2/TRBV6-3	TRBD2	TRBJ2-1	TGTGCCAGCACCCATGGGACTAGACTCAATGAGCAGTTCTTC	CASTHGTRLNEQFF
-	TRBV5-1	-	TRBJ1-6	TGCGCCAGCAGTCTTCGCCTGGGGGGCGTAGGTTCACCCCTCCACTTT	CASSLRLGGVGSPLHF
many	TRBV28	-	TRBJ1-1	TGTGCCAGCAGTTTTAAGGGGTTTATTCTTGAAGCTTTCTTT	CASSFKGFILEAFF
few	TRBV12-3/TRBV12-4	-	TRBJ2-3	TGTGCCAGCAGTTCCCGACTAGGGGGAGCTGATACGCAGTATTTT	CASSSRLGGADTQYF
-	TRBV5-1	-	TRBJ2-7	TGCGCCAGCAGCTTGGGACAAATGGTGGGCGAGCAGTACTTC	CASSLGQMVGEQYF
few	TRBV5-1	TRBD2	TRBJ2-1	TGCGCCAGCACCTCCCAGACGGGACTAGCGGGGGGCGATGAGCAGTTCTTC	CASTSQTGLAGGDEQFF
few	TRBV5-1	TRBD2	TRBJ2-4	TGCGCCAGCAGCCCGACTAGCGGGAAGGCCAAAAACATTCAGTACTTC	CASSPTSGKAKNIQYF
-	TRBV2	TRBD1	TRBJ2-3	TGTGCCAGCAGTGGGGACAGGGTCCCAGATACGCAGTATTTT	CASSGDRVPDTQYF
many	TRBV29-1	-	TRBJ2-3	TGCAGCGCGTGGGAGTCGTCAGATACGCAGTATTTT	CSAWESSDTQYF
-	TRBV6-1	TRBD1	TRBJ1-2	TGTGCCAGCAGCTCAGGGGGTATGGGCCACCGCTATGGCTACACCTTC	CASSSGGMGHRYGYTF
-	TRBV9	-	TRBJ1-4	TGTGCCAGCAGCGTAGAACCTACGGGTAATGAAAAACTGTTTTTT	CASSVEPTGNEKLFF
-	TRBV3-1	TRBD1	TRBJ2-3	TGTGCCAGCAGCGAAGGGACAGCCGTCATTAATCATACGCAGTATTTT	CASSEGTAVINHTQYF
many	TRBV4-1	-	TRBJ2-3	TGCGCCAGCAGCCAAGGACTGGGGGCTGGAGATACGCAGTATTTT	CASSQGLGAGDTQYF
many	TRBV3-1	-	TRBJ1-1	TGTGCCAGCAGCCAAGATGGTAGGGTCCTAAACACTGAAGCTTTCTTT	CASSQDGRVLNTEAFF
-	TRBV12-3/TRBV12-4	-	TRBJ1-3	TGTGCCAGCAGCCCTACCCCCCTCCGCTCTGGAAACACCATATATTTT	CASSPTPLRSGNTIYF
many	TRBV20-1	TRBD2	TRBJ2-7	TGCAGTGCTAGAAAAACTCGGACTAGCGGGCACTACGAGCAGTACTTC	CSARKTRTSGHYEQYF
-	TRBV6-5	-	TRBJ2-7	TGTGCCAGCAGACCCATGGGGGGAAGGCTCGCCTTC	CASRPMGGRLAF
-	TRBV11-2	TRBD1	TRBJ1-1	TGTGCCAGCAGCTTCTGGACAGGGGGGATGGACACTGAAGCTTTCTTT	CASSFWTGGMDTEAFF
many	TRBV20-1	-	TRBJ2-4	TGCAGTGCTAGAGAGGGTTCAGGGGTGAATTACATTCAGTACTTC	CSAREGSGVNYIQYF
many	TRBV6-2/TRBV6-3	TRBD1	TRBJ2-2	TGTGCCAGTACGGGACAGGGGATCACCGGGGAGCTGTTTTTT	CASTGQGITGELFF
many	TRBV5-1	-	TRBJ1-1	TGCGCCAGCAGCTATCAGGCCATGAACACTGAAGCTTTCTTT	CASSYQAMNTEAFF
-	TRBV5-5	-	TRBJ1-3	TGTGCCAGCAGCTTTTTGGGTCGGGTCAGCTCTGGAAACACCATATATTTT	CASSFLGRVSSGNTIYF
-	TRBV7-9	TRBD1	TRBJ1-1	TGTGCCAGCGAACCGGGACAGAATTATCCCACTGAAGCTTTCTTT	CASEPGQNYPTEAFF
-	TRBV20-1	TRBD2	TRBJ2-1	TGCAGTGCGACTAGGACTAGCTCTTTTAGGGATGAGCAGTTCTTC	CSATRTSSFRDEQFF
many	TRBV4-3	-	TRBJ1-4	TGCGCCAGCAGCCCGAGGACAGCTAATGAAAAACTGTTTTTT	CASSPRTANEKLFF
-	TRBV11-2	-	TRBJ2-1	TGTGCCAGCAGGGAACCCGGGGACAATGAGCAGTTCTTC	CASREPGDNEQFF
-	TRBV2	-	TRBJ2-7	TGTGCCAGCCAGTCCCATAGGGACGAGCAGTACTTC	CASQSHRDEQYF
many	TRBV5-1	-	TRBJ2-5	TGCGCCAGCAGGCAAGACGGACAGCCTCAAGAGACCCAGTACTTC	CASRQDGQPQETQYF
-	TRBV12-3/TRBV12-4	TRBD2	TRBJ2-2	TGTGCCAGCAGAGATACTAGCGGGGGGTACCGTGGAGGGGAGCTGTTTTTT	CASRDTSGGYRGGELFF
many	TRBV12-3/TRBV12-4	TRBD1	TRBJ1-4	TGTGCCAGCGGGGGACAGGGGCGGGAAAAACTGTTTTTT	CASGGQGREKLFF
many	TRBV25-1	-	TRBJ1-6	TGTGCCAGCAGTGAATCTTTACAGGGCTACAATTCACCCCTCCACTTT	CASSESLQGYNSPLHF
-	TRBV25-1	TRBD1	TRBJ2-6	TGTGCCAGCAGTGAACCGACAGGGGGCTCTGGGGCCAACGTCCTGACTTTC	CASSEPTGGSGANVLTF
few	TRBV20-1	-	TRBJ2-7	TGCAGTGCTAGTGCTAGGCCGGGGACCTACGAGCAGTACTTC	CSASARPGTYEQYF
many	TRBV5-6	TRBD1	TRBJ2-4	TGTGCCAGCAGCTCCGGGACAGCAAACATTCAGTACTTC	CASSSGTANIQYF
-	TRBV7-2	-	TRBJ2-3	TGTGCCAGCAGCGACCCAAGAGGGGGGCTCCGGCTGTATTTT	CASSDPRGGLRLYF
few	TRBV12-3/TRBV12-4	-	TRBJ1-5	TGTGCCAGCAGGCGAGACAGCAATCAGCCCCAGCTTTTT	CASRRDSNQPQLF
many	TRBV20-1	TRBD2	TRBJ2-1	TGCAGTGCTTATACTAGCGGGAAAAATAATGAGCAGTTCTTC	CSAYTSGKNNEQFF
-	TRBV12-3/TRBV12-4	TRBD2	TRBJ2-2	TGTGCCAGCAGCAGGACTAGAAGCACCGGGGAGCTGTTTTTT	CASSRTRSTGELFF
few	TRBV7-2	-	TRBJ1-5	TGTGCCAGCAGCCTGACGATGACGGGGATTAGCAATCAGCCCCAGCATTTT	CASSLTMTGISNQPQHF
many	TRBV9	-	TRBJ2-7	TGTGCCAGCAGCGTAGCTTCCGGGGCCGAGCAGTACTTC	CASSVASGAEQYF
many	TRBV5-1	TRBD1	TRBJ2-2	TGCGCCAGCAGTCGCCCTACCGGACAGGGGTACACCGGGGAGCTGTTTTTT	CASSRPTGQGYTGELFF
-	TRBV28	-	TRBJ1-1	TGTGCCAGCAGTTTGCCGGGCTTACGAGAAGCTTTCTTT	CASSLPGLREAFF
few	TRBV18	-	TRBJ2-1	TGTGCCAGCTCACCACCGGTGGGGTTAAGCTCCTACAATGAGCAGTTCTTC	CASSPPVGLSSYNEQFF
few	TRBV29-1	-	TRBJ1-1	TGCAGCTTCGAGGTAAACAGCCAAGAAGCTTTCTTT	CSFEVNSQEAFF
-	TRBV10-3	-	TRBJ1-3	TGTGCCATCAGTGAGTCTCCTTTAGTCGGAGGAAACACCATATATTTT	CAISESPLVGGNTIYF
many	TRBV10-3	TRBD2	TRBJ2-1	TGTGCCATCAGTGAGTCGACTAGCGGGGGAACGAGCTCCTACAATGAGCAGTTCTTC	CAISESTSGGTSSYNEQFF
-	TRBV20-1	-	TRBJ2-3	TGCAGTGCTAGGGACCCCGGAGGTCCAGATACGCAGTATTTT	CSARDPGGPDTQYF
-	TRBV7-8	TRBD1	TRBJ2-3	TGTGCCAGCAGCCTTACCCCTGAGACAGGGGGCTATTACGATACGCAGTATTTT	CASSLTPETGGYYDTQYF
few	TRBV3-1	-	TRBJ2-7	TGTGCCAGCAGCCAATCGACGGGGGAGCAGTACTTC	CASSQSTGEQYF
few	TRBV7-2	-	TRBJ2-2	TGTGCCAGCAGCTTAGTGTTCCCGGCGAACACCGGGGAGCTGTTTTTT	CASSLVFPANTGELFF
few	TRBV9	-	TRBJ1-2	TGTGCCAGCAAGCCCATCCAGGATTGGGGTAACTATGGCTACACCTTC	CASKPIQDWGNYGYTF
few	TRBV12-3/TRBV12-4	-	TRBJ2-1	TGTGCCAGCAGTTTAGGGGGAGGACCCCCCTTTTACAATGAGCAGTTCTTC	CASSLGGGPPFYNEQFF
many	TRBV18	-	TRBJ1-5	TGTGCCAGCTCACCACCTCGGCAGGGGTTCAATCAGCCCCAGCATTTT	CASSPPRQGFNQPQHF
-	TRBV2	-	TRBJ2-1	TGTGCCAGCCTACAATACAATGAGCAGTTCTTC	CASLQYNEQFF
-	TRBV28	-	TRBJ2-3	TGTGCCAGCAGCCCGGCTCTAGTTCGTACAGATACGCAGTATTTT	CASSPALVRTDTQYF